These T cell receptor beta chains were read from a single sample in a study of T cell responses to AZD1222 COVID-19 vaccine. The protocol was immunoSEQ multiplex PCR, while the TCRdb copy is restricted to in-frame clones and leaves out a portion. Of 150,000 to 200,000 clones in the sample, approximately 93% were seen once. Sample: peripheral blood, taken 28 days after the second AZD1222 dose. The receptors stem from an adult who received the AZD1222 COVID-19 vaccine. Both conserved end residues are part of each CDR3. The D gene is left open where the match is weak. A row's size may be missing; if present it is once, few, many or a size class.

j_call,v_call,d_call,clone_size,cdr3_nt,cdr3_aa
TRBJ1-1,TRBV6-1,TRBD1,-,TGTGCCAGCAGTGAAAACAGGGGGAGGACTGAAGCTTTCTTT,CASSENRGRTEAFF
TRBJ1-2,TRBV9,-,-,TGTGCCAGCAGTGGGACAACTTGGGGCTACACCTTC,CASSGTTWGYTF
TRBJ2-1,TRBV6-2/TRBV6-3,-,-,TGTGCCAGCAGTCTCCGGGACGTCAATGAGCAGTTCTTC,CASSLRDVNEQFF
TRBJ2-7,TRBV7-9,-,-,TGTGCCAGCAAAGAGGGGGGCAACGAGCAGTACTTC,CASKEGGNEQYF
TRBJ1-3,TRBV19,-,-,TGTGCCAGTACCCCCGCGGGGGGACGGCGCTCTGGAAACACCATATATTTT,CASTPAGGRRSGNTIYF
TRBJ1-4,TRBV29-1,-,-,TGCAGCGTTCTACAGGCTAATGAAAAACTGTTTTTT,CSVLQANEKLFF
TRBJ2-7,TRBV3-1/TRBV3-2,TRBD1,once,TGTGCCAGCAGCCAACGCCCCGGGACAGGGGAATCCGAGCAGTACTTC,CASSQRPGTGESEQYF
TRBJ2-1,TRBV28,TRBD2,-,TGTGCCAGCACCCCCTTAGGGCGGGGGTCCTCCTACAATGAGCAGTTCTTC,CASTPLGRGSSYNEQFF
TRBJ2-2,TRBV18,TRBD1,-,TGTGCCAGCTCACCGGGACAGGGGGCCACCGGGGAGCTGTTTTTT,CASSPGQGATGELFF
TRBJ1-2,TRBV18,-,-,TGTGCCAGCTCACCAGTTTCGGGGCGAGGCTACACCTTC,CASSPVSGRGYTF
TRBJ2-2,TRBV7-9,-,-,TGTGCCAGCCCGATGGAGGGGGGGAACACCGGGGAGCTGTTTTTT,CASPMEGGNTGELFF
TRBJ2-7,TRBV3-1/TRBV3-2,TRBD2,-,TGTGCCAGCAGCTCCGGGACTAGCAACGGCGAGCAGTACTTC,CASSSGTSNGEQYF
TRBJ2-5,TRBV7-3,TRBD2,-,TGTGCCAGCAGCTGGGGTAGCGGGGGACGGGAGACCCAGTACTTC,CASSWGSGGRETQYF
TRBJ2-5,TRBV18,-,-,TGTGCCAGCTCACCACTCAGCTCGGAGACCCAGTACTTC,CASSPLSSETQYF
TRBJ2-7,TRBV7-9,TRBD2,-,TGTGCCAGCAGCTTACCCACTAGCGGGGGGGCAGGGGAGCAGTACTTC,CASSLPTSGGAGEQYF
TRBJ1-1,TRBV5-1,-,-,TGCGCCAGCAGCGAAGGGGCAGGATTGGGGAACACTGAAGCTTTCTTT,CASSEGAGLGNTEAFF
TRBJ2-5,TRBV4-1,-,-,TGCGCCAGCAGCGTCCACAGTATCCAAGAGACCCAGTACTTC,CASSVHSIQETQYF
TRBJ2-5,TRBV4-1,TRBD1,-,TGCGCCAGCAGCCAAGGCCGGGACAGGGACCAAGAGACCCAGTACTTC,CASSQGRDRDQETQYF
TRBJ1-2,TRBV27,TRBD1,-,TGTGCCAGCCGTTCCACCGGGACAGTCTATGGCTACACCTTC,CASRSTGTVYGYTF
TRBJ1-2,TRBV3-1/TRBV3-2,-,once,TGTGCCAGCAGCCAAGATCTTCTAGGAAGCTATGGCTACACCTTC,CASSQDLLGSYGYTF
TRBJ1-5,TRBV19,-,-,TGTGTCCCTGGAACTCACCAGCCCCAGCATTTT,CVPGTHQPQHF
TRBJ1-1,TRBV5-6,TRBD1,once,TGTGCCAGCAGCTTGAAAAATCCGGACAGGGGTGGCACTGAAGCTTTCTTT,CASSLKNPDRGGTEAFF
TRBJ2-3,TRBV7-6,-,-,TGTGCCAGCAGCTTAGCGCCCAGGGGCTCGGGGGGTGGCACAGATACGCAGTATTTT,CASSLAPRGSGGGTDTQYF
TRBJ2-7,TRBV3-1/TRBV3-2,-,-,TGTGCCAGCAGCCAAGATCGCGGCAGCTCCTACGAGCAGTACTTC,CASSQDRGSSYEQYF
TRBJ2-1,TRBV19,TRBD1,-,TGTGCCAGTAGTACCCGGGACAGGGGGTCCCCCTACAATGAGCAGTTCTTC,CASSTRDRGSPYNEQFF
TRBJ2-7,TRBV18,TRBD1,-,TGTGCCAGCTCACCCGGACAGGGAGGAAAGTACGAGCAGTACTTC,CASSPGQGGKYEQYF
TRBJ1-2,TRBV19,TRBD1,-,TGTGCCAGTAGTCCGACAGGGATAGGCGGCTACACCTTC,CASSPTGIGGYTF
TRBJ1-3,TRBV6-5,-,few,TGTGCCAGCAGAGCGGACTTTACCTCTGGAAACACCATATATTTT,CASRADFTSGNTIYF
TRBJ1-5,TRBV18,-,once,TGTGCCAGCTCACTAAACAGGGCGAATCAGCCCCAGCATTTT,CASSLNRANQPQHF
TRBJ1-3,TRBV6-5,-,-,TGTGCCAGCAGTTACTCGGAATTCTTCTCTGGAAACACCATATATTTT,CASSYSEFFSGNTIYF
TRBJ2-2,TRBV4-2,TRBD2,few,TGTGCCAGCAGCCCGGGGGGGGGCAGAACCGGGGAGCTGTTTTTT,CASSPGGGRTGELFF
TRBJ2-5,TRBV29-1,-,-,TGCAGCGTTGGGGTAGCTGAGACCCAGTACTTC,CSVGVAETQYF
TRBJ2-7,TRBV4-3,-,-,TGCGCCAGCAGCCAAGGGACGGACACCTCCTACGAGCAGTACTTC,CASSQGTDTSYEQYF
TRBJ1-3,TRBV4-2,-,-,TGTGCCAGCAGCCAAGACGTAGGGAGCTCTGGAAACACCATATATTTT,CASSQDVGSSGNTIYF
TRBJ1-2,TRBV5-6,TRBD1,few,TGTGCCAGCTCATTCAAGCCGGGACAGGGGGCTGGCTACACCTTC,CASSFKPGQGAGYTF
TRBJ2-6,TRBV18,-,-,TGTGCCAGCTCACCACGTTCGGCGGACGGTTACTCTGGGGCCAACGTCCTGACTTTC,CASSPRSADGYSGANVLTF